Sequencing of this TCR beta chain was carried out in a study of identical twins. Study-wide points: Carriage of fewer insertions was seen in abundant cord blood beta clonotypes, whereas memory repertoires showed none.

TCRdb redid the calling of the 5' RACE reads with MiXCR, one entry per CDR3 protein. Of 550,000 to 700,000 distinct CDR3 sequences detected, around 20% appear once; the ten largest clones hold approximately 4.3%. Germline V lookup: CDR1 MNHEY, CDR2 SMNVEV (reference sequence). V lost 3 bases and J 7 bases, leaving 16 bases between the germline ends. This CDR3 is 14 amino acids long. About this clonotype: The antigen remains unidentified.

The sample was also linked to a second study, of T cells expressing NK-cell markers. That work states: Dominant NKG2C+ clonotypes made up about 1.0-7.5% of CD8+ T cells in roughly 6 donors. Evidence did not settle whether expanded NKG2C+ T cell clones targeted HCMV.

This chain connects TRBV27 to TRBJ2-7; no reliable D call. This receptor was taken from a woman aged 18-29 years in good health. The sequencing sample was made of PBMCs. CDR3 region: CASSFTLEFGEQYF. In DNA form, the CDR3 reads TGTGCCAGCAGTTTTACCCTCGAATTCGGGGAGCAGTACTTC.